This T cell receptor beta chain was profiled in a study of vaccination and CD4 T cells after COVID-19. Study summary: Median draw time for post-COVID samples was more than 80 days post-diagnosis (range 35 to 161).

The Oncomine TCR Beta short-read assay sequenced DNA from cultured CD4+ T cells. Using its own MiXCR run on the PCR reads, TCRdb lists one record per CDR3 protein. Of roughly 15,000 distinct CDR3 sequences detected, less than 55% appear once; the ten largest clones hold about 14%. Described treatment: approximately nine-day PBMC culture with coronavirus spike peptide pools or control peptides (ViraFEST assay). Peptide pool stimulation in ViraFEST expanded antigen-specific T cells, whose TCRs were then sequenced. About 2 million PBMCs went into each well for culture with 8.5 to 10 IU/ml IL-2 and around 9.6 ug/ml peptide pools. This clonotype was seen a few times. The antigen remains unidentified. Trimming at V came to 6 bases and at J to 2 bases, leaving 6 bases not matched to a gene. Germline CDR1 reads MGHDK; CDR2 reads SYGVNS. The CDR3 is 15 residues long.

The sequenced sample was CD4+ T cells from blood, cultured in vitro. The J gene is TRBJ2-2, the V gene TRBV25-1, with TRBD2 matching 7 bases. This receptor was taken from a human donor who had recovered from COVID-19. The CDR3 DNA is TGTGCCAGCAGGGCTAGCGGCGTAAACACCGGGGAGCTGTTTTTT. This gives the protein CASRASGVNTGELFF.